The 8 T cell receptor beta chains reported below all come from one sample, sequenced in a study of T cell responses to AZD1222 COVID-19 vaccine. TCRdb's table, derived via immunoSEQ multiplex PCR, lists solely in-frame clones and lacks some. This sample carries 150,000 to 200,000 clones, about 91% of them seen once, and the ten largest clones take roughly 11%. Sequenced material: peripheral blood, taken 28 days after the second AZD1222 dose. These receptors were obtained from an adult who received the AZD1222 COVID-19 vaccine.

This rearrangement joins TRBV5-4 to TRBJ2-5; the D gene is possibly TRBD2 (5 bases). The CDR3 has 12 amino acids. V lost 4 bases, J lost 5 bases, and 9 bases lay in between. The V gene's germline CDR1 is SGHNT and CDR2 YYREEE (reference sequence). CDR3 region: CASSPPGETQYF. The CDR3 DNA sequence: TGTGCCAGCAGCCCTCCGGGGGAGACCCAGTACTTC.

This rearrangement joins TRBV4-3 to TRBJ1-1; 9 bases line up with TRBD1. V shed 0 bases and J 6 bases; nucleotides not matched to a gene: 17. This CDR3 is built from 19 residues. Germline CDR1 LGHNA, CDR2 YSLEER. The CDR3 coding sequence is TGCGCCAGCAGCCAAGATTTGAGAGGGGGACAGGGCGGGTACTCTGAAGCTTTCTTT. Protein sequence: CASSQDLRGGQGGYSEAFF.

The V call is TRBV28, the J call TRBJ2-7, with D perhaps TRBD1 or TRBD2 (5 bases each). The CDR3 contains 15 residues. V lost 5 bases and J lost 2, with 16 bases in between. CDR1 is MDHEN, CDR2 SYDVKM, per germline. The CDR3 sequence: CASSIPGSRAYEQYF. The CDR3 DNA is TGTGCCAGCAGTATTCCGGGGAGCAGGGCCTACGAGCAGTACTTC.

On this clone itself: At one end the junction does not follow the germline gene, possibly because of a read error. The V and J genes are TRBV11-2 and TRBJ1-2; D is possibly TRBD1 (6 bases). This CDR3 has 12 amino acids. Germline V CDR1 and CDR2: SGHAT, FQNNGV. This chain's CDR3 is CASSLGGYGYTF. Here the CDR3 DNA reads TGTGCCAGCAGTTTAGGGGGGTATGGCTACACCTTC.

The chain joins TRBV5-4 to TRBJ2-5, with D unclear. The CDR3 is 14 amino acids. Germline loops: CDR1 SGHNT, CDR2 YYREEE (reference sequence). V was shortened by 0 bases and J by 5 bases, with 11 bases between the two germline ends. The CDR3, as DNA: TGTGCCAGCAGCTTGGGCTTTGGTGAGGAGACCCAGTACTTC. Translating gives CASSLGFGEETQYF.

The chain carries TRBV9 and TRBJ1-5; D is uncertain. Germline V CDR1 and CDR2: SGDLS, YYNGEE. This CDR3 region has 15 residues. Between the trimmed V and J ends, which lost 0 bases and 4 bases, there was a span of 11 bases. CDR3 loop: CASSVDGVRNQPQHF. CDR3 in DNA: TGTGCCAGCAGCGTAGACGGGGTGCGAAATCAGCCCCAGCATTTT.

The V call is TRBV5-1, the J call TRBJ1-1; the D gene is possibly TRBD1 (5 bases). CDR1 is SGHRS and CDR2 is YFSETQ in the germline V gene. This CDR3 is built from 15 residues. The germline V and J ends were trimmed by 2 bases and 10 bases, with 21 bases remaining between them. The CDR3 DNA reads as TGCGCCAGCAGCTTATTACCCGGGACTTCAGCTCCAGCTTTCTTT. Residues: CASSLLPGTSAPAFF.

The chain uses TRBV10-1 and TRBJ2-2; D is perhaps TRBD1 (6 bases). Germline assignment: CDR1 WNHNN and CDR2 SYGVQD (reference sequence). V gave up 2 bases and J gave up 6 bases, with 7 bases separating them. This CDR3 region has 13 residues. In DNA form, the CDR3 reads TGCGCCAGCAGTGAGAACAGGGCCGGGGAGCTGTTTTTT. Translated, it gives CASSENRAGELFF.